This is a list of T cell receptor beta chains from one sample in a study of blood T cell repertoires in COVID-19. The protocol was immunoSEQ multiplex PCR, while the TCRdb copy is restricted to in-frame clones and leaves out a portion. The sample lists approximately 220,000 clones, about 80% occurring once. The sequencing input was PBMCs or T cells enriched from blood (not recorded which). The receptors were gathered from a middle-aged woman who had been exposed to COVID-19. Each CDR3 is given with its conserved first and last residue. Each record gives: CDR3 DNA, CDR3 protein, clone size, J gene, V gene, D gene. D genes are given only for firm matches. Clone size, where shown, is once, few, many, or a class for clones that have expanded.

CDR3 DNA: TGCGCCAGCAGCTGGACGGGACAGGGTCAATACAATGAGCAGTTCTTC; CDR3 protein: CASSWTGQGQYNEQFF; clone size: NA; J gene: TRBJ2-1; V gene: TRBV5-1; D gene: TRBD1
CDR3 DNA: TGTGCCAGCAGCCGATCCTTCTACGAGCAGTACTTC; CDR3 protein: CASSRSFYEQYF; clone size: NA; J gene: TRBJ2-7; V gene: TRBV7-8; D gene: NA
CDR3 DNA: TGTGCCAGCAGTGAAGCGCAGGGGGCCTACAATGAGCAGTTCTTC; CDR3 protein: CASSEAQGAYNEQFF; clone size: NA; J gene: TRBJ2-1; V gene: TRBV6-1; D gene: TRBD1
CDR3 DNA: TGTGCTAGCAGCCCCTCGGGGCGGGGAGAAAGGGATACGCAGTATTTT; CDR3 protein: CASSPSGRGERDTQYF; clone size: NA; J gene: TRBJ2-3; V gene: TRBV7-7; D gene: NA
CDR3 DNA: TGTGCCAGCAGCCGAGGGGGGGGAATATTAAACTATGGCTACACCTTC; CDR3 protein: CASSRGGGILNYGYTF; clone size: NA; J gene: TRBJ1-2; V gene: TRBV5-4; D gene: NA
CDR3 DNA: TGTGCCAGCAGCGCCCTCCCGGTGGCGGCCCAGTACTTC; CDR3 protein: CASSALPVAAQYF; clone size: NA; J gene: TRBJ2-5; V gene: TRBV7-2; D gene: NA
CDR3 DNA: TGTGCCAGCAGCGTTGGGGGGTGGAATCAGCCCCAGCATTTT; CDR3 protein: CASSVGGWNQPQHF; clone size: NA; J gene: TRBJ1-5; V gene: TRBV9; D gene: NA
CDR3 DNA: TGTGCCAGTAGTATAGGACACCCAGTTGGGACTGAAGCTTTCTTT; CDR3 protein: CASSIGHPVGTEAFF; clone size: NA; J gene: TRBJ1-1; V gene: TRBV19; D gene: NA
CDR3 DNA: TGTGCCAGCAGCTTCTTTCAGTCCCGAGGCACTGAAGCTTTCTTT; CDR3 protein: CASSFFQSRGTEAFF; clone size: NA; J gene: TRBJ1-1; V gene: TRBV7-9; D gene: NA
CDR3 DNA: TGTGCCAGCAGCCGAGGGGGTGAAGGCGAGACCCAGTACTTC; CDR3 protein: CASSRGGEGETQYF; clone size: NA; J gene: TRBJ2-5; V gene: TRBV11-3; D gene: NA
CDR3 DNA: TGTGCCAGTAGTATATCCGTACTAGCGGGGGGTCGAAATGAGCAGTTCTTC; CDR3 protein: CASSISVLAGGRNEQFF; clone size: NA; J gene: TRBJ2-1; V gene: TRBV19; D gene: TRBD2
CDR3 DNA: TGTGCCAGCAGACCGAGGACTAGCGGGGGGCCGGGTGAGCAGTTCTTC; CDR3 protein: CASRPRTSGGPGEQFF; clone size: NA; J gene: TRBJ2-1; V gene: TRBV11-2; D gene: TRBD2
CDR3 DNA: TGTGCCAGCAGCTCCTGGGGCAGGTTAGAGGACACTGAAGCTTTCTTT; CDR3 protein: CASSSWGRLEDTEAFF; clone size: NA; J gene: TRBJ1-1; V gene: TRBV7-6; D gene: NA
CDR3 DNA: TGTGCCATCAGACCCGGGGGGGAGGACAGACAGCCCCAGCATTTT; CDR3 protein: CAIRPGGEDRQPQHF; clone size: NA; J gene: TRBJ1-5; V gene: TRBV10-3; D gene: NA
CDR3 DNA: TGTGCCAGCAGCTTAGGGACCGGGACAGACCTTTCGGGGTACTTC; CDR3 protein: CASSLGTGTDLSGYF; clone size: few; J gene: TRBJ2-7; V gene: TRBV7-2; D gene: TRBD1
CDR3 DNA: TGTGCCAGCAGCGACAGGGTCGGGGGTGAAGCTTTCTTT; CDR3 protein: CASSDRVGGEAFF; clone size: NA; J gene: TRBJ1-1; V gene: TRBV2; D gene: TRBD1
CDR3 DNA: TGTGCCAGCAGCGTCGCGGACGGGAGCGTGTCACCCCTCCACTTT; CDR3 protein: CASSVADGSVSPLHF; clone size: NA; J gene: TRBJ1-6; V gene: TRBV9; D gene: NA
CDR3 DNA: TGCGCCAGCAGCCAAGACCCCTTGGGGACAATAGCCAAAAACATTCAGTACTTC; CDR3 protein: CASSQDPLGTIAKNIQYF; clone size: NA; J gene: TRBJ2-4; V gene: TRBV4-1; D gene: NA
CDR3 DNA: TGTGCCACCAGTGATCTCCGACAGGGGGCGAGTGAAAAACTGTTTTTT; CDR3 protein: CATSDLRQGASEKLFF; clone size: NA; J gene: TRBJ1-4; V gene: TRBV24-1; D gene: TRBD1
CDR3 DNA: TGTGCCAGCAGCCAAGATTTGTCAGGGACAGTTGTCTATTCACCCCTCCACTTT; CDR3 protein: CASSQDLSGTVVYSPLHF; clone size: NA; J gene: TRBJ1-6; V gene: TRBV3-1/TRBV3-2; D gene: TRBD1
CDR3 DNA: TGTGCCTGGAGTGGACTAACTGAAGCTTTCTTT; CDR3 protein: CAWSGLTEAFF; clone size: NA; J gene: TRBJ1-1; V gene: TRBV30; D gene: NA
CDR3 DNA: TGTGCCAGCAGCCCCGGACAGACACCCAACACTGAAGCTTTCTTT; CDR3 protein: CASSPGQTPNTEAFF; clone size: NA; J gene: TRBJ1-1; V gene: TRBV5-5; D gene: NA
CDR3 DNA: TGTGCTAGTGGTTTGCAGGGGAACACTGAAGCTTTCTTT; CDR3 protein: CASGLQGNTEAFF; clone size: NA; J gene: TRBJ1-1; V gene: TRBV12-5; D gene: NA
CDR3 DNA: TGTGCCAGCAGCTATCGAACAGGAGCGGGGACTGAAGCTTTCTTT; CDR3 protein: CASSYRTGAGTEAFF; clone size: NA; J gene: TRBJ1-1; V gene: TRBV7-9; D gene: NA
CDR3 DNA: TGTGCCAGCAGCCAAGCCGGGGGAAGTGGCGGCTACACCTTC; CDR3 protein: CASSQAGGSGGYTF; clone size: NA; J gene: TRBJ1-2; V gene: TRBV3-1/TRBV3-2; D gene: NA
CDR3 DNA: TGCAGCGTTGCCGGGACAGAAGCTTTCTTT; CDR3 protein: CSVAGTEAFF; clone size: NA; J gene: TRBJ1-1; V gene: TRBV29-1; D gene: NA
CDR3 DNA: TGCAGCGTTGAGCTTCTGGGCAGGGGTGAAGAGACCCAGTACTTC; CDR3 protein: CSVELLGRGEETQYF; clone size: NA; J gene: TRBJ2-5; V gene: TRBV29-1; D gene: NA
CDR3 DNA: TGTGCCAGCAGTCCAGGACAGGGTTCGGGGGAAAAACTGTTTTTT; CDR3 protein: CASSPGQGSGEKLFF; clone size: many; J gene: TRBJ1-4; V gene: TRBV6-1; D gene: TRBD1